This note documents a single T cell receptor (beta chain) sequence. The antigen remains unidentified. The CDR3 has 14 residues. CDR1 and CDR2 (germline): MDHEN, SYDVKM. The V gene lost 1 base and the J gene lost 3 bases, with 7 bases spanning the gap. The data belong to a study of a mutant IDH1 vaccine in newly diagnosed glioma. On the study more broadly: Treated patients, around 60% male and around 38% female, averaged about 40 years of age.

Using immunoSEQ multiplex PCR, the repertoire was profiled, and TCRdb retains in-frame clones only, with some absent. This repertoire shows tens of thousands of clones, approximately 80% found once; its top ten account for 5% to 6.5%. Findings and caveats of the study: Vaccine-induced responses were seen in 85% to 95% of patients, spanning several MHC alleles.

Indicated time point: week 35, safety follow-up. Topical imiquimod accompanied each vaccine dose, which consisted of 300 ug of mutant IDH1 20-mer peptide. Eight vaccine doses were administered to patients at weeks 1, 3, 5, 7, 11, 15, 19 and 23. New WHO grade 3 or 4 astrocytomas that were IDH1-mutant and ATRX-lost occurred in the donors. This receptor was taken from a man aged 35-49 years with glioma. Sequenced here: PBMCs, sampled from a glioma patient whose treatment included an IDH1 peptide vaccine. The rearrangement uses TRBV28 and TRBJ2-1; D is uncertain. As DNA, the CDR3 is TGTGCCAGCAGTTTATTTGACAACTACAATGAGCAGTTCTTC. Translating it yields CASSLFDNYNEQFF.